Given below is one T cell receptor (beta chain) in context. Trimming left V 1 base short and J 5 bases short, with 9 bases between. The CDR3 totals 14 residues. The time point denotes: after neoadjuvant nivolumab, at surgical resection. The data stem from a study of neoadjuvant anti-PD-1 for oral cavity cancer. Some clones are missing from TCRdb's copy, which holds only in-frame ones; the method was immunoSEQ multiplex PCR. This table has about 15,000 clones, 36% appearing once. The material was tumor tissue, obtained after nivolumab (anti-PD-1) treatment. The TCR was taken from a person aged 35 to 85 with oral cavity squamous cell carcinoma. The V call is TRBV5-3, the J call TRBJ1-4, with D perhaps TRBD1 (5 bases). TRBV5-3 is an open reading frame, and its role is uncertain. This CDR3 reads CARSLRRDNEKLFF. Here the CDR3 DNA reads TGTGCCAGAAGCTTGAGGAGGGACAATGAAAAACTGTTTTTT.